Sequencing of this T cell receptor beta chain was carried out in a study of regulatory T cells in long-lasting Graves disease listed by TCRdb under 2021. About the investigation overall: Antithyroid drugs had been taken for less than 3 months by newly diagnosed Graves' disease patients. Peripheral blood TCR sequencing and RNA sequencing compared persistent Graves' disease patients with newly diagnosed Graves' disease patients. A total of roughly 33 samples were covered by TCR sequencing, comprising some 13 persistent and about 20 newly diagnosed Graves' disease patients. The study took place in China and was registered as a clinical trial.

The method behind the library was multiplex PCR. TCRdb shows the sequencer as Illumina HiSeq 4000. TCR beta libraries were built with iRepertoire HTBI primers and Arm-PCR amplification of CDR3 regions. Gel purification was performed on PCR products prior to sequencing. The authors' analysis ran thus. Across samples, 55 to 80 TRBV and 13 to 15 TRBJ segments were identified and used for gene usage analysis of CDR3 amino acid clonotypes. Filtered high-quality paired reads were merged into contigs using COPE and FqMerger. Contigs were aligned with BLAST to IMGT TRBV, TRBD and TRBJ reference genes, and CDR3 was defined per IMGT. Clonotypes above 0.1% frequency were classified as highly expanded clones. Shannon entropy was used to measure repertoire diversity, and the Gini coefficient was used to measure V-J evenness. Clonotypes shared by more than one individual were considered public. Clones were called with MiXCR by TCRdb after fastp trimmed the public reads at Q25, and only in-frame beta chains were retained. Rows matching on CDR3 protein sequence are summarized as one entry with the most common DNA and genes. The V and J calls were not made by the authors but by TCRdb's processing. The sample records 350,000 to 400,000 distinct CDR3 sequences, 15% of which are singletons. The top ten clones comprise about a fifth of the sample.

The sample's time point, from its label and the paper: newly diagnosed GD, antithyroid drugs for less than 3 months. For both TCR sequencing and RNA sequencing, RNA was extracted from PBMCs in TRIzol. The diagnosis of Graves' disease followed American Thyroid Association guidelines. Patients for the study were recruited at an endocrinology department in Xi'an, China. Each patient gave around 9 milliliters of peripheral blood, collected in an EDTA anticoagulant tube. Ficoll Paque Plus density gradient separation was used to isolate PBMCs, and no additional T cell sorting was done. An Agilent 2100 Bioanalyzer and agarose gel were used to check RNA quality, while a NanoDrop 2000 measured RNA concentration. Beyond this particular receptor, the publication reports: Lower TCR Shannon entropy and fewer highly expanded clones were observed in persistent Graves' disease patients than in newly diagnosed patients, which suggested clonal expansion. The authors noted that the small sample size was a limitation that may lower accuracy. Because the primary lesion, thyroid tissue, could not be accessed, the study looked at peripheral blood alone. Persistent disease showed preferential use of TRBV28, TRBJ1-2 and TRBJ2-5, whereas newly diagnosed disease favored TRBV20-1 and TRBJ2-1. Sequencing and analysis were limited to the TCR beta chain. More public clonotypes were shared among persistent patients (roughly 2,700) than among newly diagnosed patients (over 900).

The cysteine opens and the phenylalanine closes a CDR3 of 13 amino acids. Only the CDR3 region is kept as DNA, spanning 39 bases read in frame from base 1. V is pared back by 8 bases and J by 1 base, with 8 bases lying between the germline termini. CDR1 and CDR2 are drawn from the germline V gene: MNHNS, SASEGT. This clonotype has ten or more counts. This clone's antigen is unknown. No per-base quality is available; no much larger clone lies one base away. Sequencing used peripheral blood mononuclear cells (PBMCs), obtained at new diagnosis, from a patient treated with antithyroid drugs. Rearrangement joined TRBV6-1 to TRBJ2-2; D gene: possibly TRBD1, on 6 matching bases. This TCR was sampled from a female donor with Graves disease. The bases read TGTGCCAGCGGCAGGGGGAACACCGGGGAGCTGTTTTTT. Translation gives CASGRGNTGELFF.